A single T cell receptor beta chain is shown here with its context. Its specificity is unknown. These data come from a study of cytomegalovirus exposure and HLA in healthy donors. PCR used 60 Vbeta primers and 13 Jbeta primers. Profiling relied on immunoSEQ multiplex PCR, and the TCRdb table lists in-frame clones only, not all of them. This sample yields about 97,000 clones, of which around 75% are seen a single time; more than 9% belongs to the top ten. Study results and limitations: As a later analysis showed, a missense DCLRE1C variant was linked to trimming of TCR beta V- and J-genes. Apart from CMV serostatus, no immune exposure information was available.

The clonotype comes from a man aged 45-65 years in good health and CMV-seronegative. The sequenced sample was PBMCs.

The CDR3 region is CASSLIAGRSTDTQYF. For the CDR3, the DNA is TGTGCCAGCAGCTTAATAGCGGGGCGAAGCACAGATACGCAGTATTTT. The gene calls are TRBV7-3 and TRBJ2-3; 8 bases fit TRBD2. Per the germline V gene, CDR1 is SGHTA and CDR2 is FQGTGA. The CDR3 has 16 residues. The V gene end was trimmed by 1 base and the J gene end by 0 bases; junction bases not matched to a gene: 3.